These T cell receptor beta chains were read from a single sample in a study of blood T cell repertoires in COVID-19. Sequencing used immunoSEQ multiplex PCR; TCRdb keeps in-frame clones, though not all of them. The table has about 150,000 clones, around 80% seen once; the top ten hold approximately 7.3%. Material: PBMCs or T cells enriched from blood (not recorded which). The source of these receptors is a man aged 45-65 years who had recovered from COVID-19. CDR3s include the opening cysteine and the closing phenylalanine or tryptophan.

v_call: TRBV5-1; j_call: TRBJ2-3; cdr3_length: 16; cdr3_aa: CASSFNTAGGLDTQYF
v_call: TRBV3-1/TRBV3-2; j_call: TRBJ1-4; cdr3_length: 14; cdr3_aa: CASSQIGGGEKLFF
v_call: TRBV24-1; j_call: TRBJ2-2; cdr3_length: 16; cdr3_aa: CATSDTTGTNTGELFF
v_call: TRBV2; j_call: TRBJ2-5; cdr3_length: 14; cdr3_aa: CASRRQGVQETQYF
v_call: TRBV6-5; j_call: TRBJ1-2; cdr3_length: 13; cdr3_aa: CASSYSTGYGYTF
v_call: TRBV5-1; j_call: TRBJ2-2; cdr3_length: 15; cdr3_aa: CASSLVAGNTGELFF
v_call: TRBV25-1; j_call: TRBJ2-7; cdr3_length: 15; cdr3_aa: CASSDRDRGSYEQYF
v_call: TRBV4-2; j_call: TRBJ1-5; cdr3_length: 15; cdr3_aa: CASSQDLAIVQPQHF
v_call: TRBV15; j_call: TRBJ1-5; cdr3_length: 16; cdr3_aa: CATSRDFGASLQPQHF
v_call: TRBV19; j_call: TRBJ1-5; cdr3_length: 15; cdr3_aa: CASSKDRGPNQPQHF
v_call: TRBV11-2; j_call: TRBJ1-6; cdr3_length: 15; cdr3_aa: CASSSLGDRGSPLHF
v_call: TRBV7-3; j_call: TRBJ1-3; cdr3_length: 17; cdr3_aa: CASSSSPGGSSGNTIYF
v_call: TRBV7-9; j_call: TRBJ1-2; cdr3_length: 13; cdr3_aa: CASGQAGNYGYTF
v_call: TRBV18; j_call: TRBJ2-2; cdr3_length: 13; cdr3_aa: CASSPGASGELFF
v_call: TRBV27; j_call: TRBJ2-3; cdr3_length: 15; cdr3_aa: CASSPTGASTDTQYF
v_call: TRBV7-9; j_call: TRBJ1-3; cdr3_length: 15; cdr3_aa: CASSLRTGFGNTIYF
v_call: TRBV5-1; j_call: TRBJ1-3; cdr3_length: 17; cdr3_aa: CASSLVAGGNSGNTIYF
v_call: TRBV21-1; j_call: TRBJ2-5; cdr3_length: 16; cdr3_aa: CASSNGLAGSQETQYF
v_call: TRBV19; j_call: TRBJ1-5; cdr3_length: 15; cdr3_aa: CASSPDRASNQPQHF
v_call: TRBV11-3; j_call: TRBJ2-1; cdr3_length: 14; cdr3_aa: CASSRGGDYNEQFF
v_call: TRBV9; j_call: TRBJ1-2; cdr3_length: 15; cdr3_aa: CASSVAAEGFYGYTF
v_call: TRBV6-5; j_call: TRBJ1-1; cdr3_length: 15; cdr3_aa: CASTPGVGGNTEAFF
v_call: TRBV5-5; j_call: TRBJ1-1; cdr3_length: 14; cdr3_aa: CASSRTGGNTEAFF
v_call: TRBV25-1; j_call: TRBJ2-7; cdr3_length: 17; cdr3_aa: CASSEYWQPTGGDEQYF
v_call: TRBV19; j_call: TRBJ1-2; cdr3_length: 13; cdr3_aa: CASRSGGASGYTF
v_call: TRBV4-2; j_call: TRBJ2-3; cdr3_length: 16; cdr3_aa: CASSQDQAGGTDTQYF
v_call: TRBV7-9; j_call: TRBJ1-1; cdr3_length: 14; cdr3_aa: CASSLSGRGTEAFF
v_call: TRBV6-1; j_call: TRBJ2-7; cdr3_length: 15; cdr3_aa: CASSEHQQAPVEQYF
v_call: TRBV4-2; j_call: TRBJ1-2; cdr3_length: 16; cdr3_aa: CASSQDPRPSNYGYTF
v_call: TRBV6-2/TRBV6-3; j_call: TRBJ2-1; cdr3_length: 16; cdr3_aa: CASSYPGQGVDNEQFF
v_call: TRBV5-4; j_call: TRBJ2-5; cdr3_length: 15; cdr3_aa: CAYLPGLAGEETQYF
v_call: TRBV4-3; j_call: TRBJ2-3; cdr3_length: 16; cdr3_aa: CASSQDWTGLTDTQYF
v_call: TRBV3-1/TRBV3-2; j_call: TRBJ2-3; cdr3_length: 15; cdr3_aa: CASSQAGQLLDTQYF
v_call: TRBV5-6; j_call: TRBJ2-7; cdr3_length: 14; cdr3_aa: CASSPVDRSYEQYF
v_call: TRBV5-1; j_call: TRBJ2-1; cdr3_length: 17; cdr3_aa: CASSLGTSGKGGNEQFF
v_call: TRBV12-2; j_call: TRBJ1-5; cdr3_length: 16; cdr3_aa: CASRLVPWAPNQPQHF
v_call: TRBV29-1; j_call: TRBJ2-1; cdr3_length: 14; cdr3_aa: CSSLLEGAYNEQFF
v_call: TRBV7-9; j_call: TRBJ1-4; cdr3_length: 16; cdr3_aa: CASSLASGSVHEKLFF
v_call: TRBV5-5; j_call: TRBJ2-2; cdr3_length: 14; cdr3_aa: CASSGTFNTGELFF
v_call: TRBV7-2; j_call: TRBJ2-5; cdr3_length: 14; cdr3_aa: CASSLARQQETQYF
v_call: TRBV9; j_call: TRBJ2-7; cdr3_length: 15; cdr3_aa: CASSVGVVTTYEQYF
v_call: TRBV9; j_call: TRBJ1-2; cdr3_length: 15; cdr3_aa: CASSVEGRGSYGYTF
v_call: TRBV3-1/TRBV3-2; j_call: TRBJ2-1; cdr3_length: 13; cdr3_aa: CASSQWSRNEQFF
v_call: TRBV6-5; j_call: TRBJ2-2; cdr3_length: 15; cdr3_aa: CASELRGGNTGELFF
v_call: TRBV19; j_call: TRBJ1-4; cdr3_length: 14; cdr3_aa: CASSTGPANEKLFF
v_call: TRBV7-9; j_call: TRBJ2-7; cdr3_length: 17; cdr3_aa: CASSLGLSGTGSYEQYF
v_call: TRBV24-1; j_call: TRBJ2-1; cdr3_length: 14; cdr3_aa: CATSEARQGAEQFF
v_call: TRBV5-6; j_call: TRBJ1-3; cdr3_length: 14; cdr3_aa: CASSLFRGQNTIYF
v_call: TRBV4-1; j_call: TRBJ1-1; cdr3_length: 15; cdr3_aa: CASSPLPSGAAEAFF
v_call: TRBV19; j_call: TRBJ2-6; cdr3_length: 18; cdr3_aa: CASSIVLAVTSGANVLTF
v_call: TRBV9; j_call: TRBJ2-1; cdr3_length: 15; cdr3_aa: CASSGTSGGPAEQFF
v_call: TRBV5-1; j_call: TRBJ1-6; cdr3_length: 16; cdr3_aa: CASSGTGPRYNSPLHF
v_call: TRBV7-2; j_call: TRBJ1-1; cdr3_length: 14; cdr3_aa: CASSLGQVNTEAFF
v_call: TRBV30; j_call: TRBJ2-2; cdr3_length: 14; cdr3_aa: CAWSLAGGSGELFF
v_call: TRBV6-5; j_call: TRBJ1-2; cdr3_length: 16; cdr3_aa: CASSYSRTGGGYGYTF
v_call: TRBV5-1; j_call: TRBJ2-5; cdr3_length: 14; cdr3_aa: CASSSVTGAETQYF
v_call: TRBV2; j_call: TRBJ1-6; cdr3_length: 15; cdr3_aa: CASTSFGADHSPLHF
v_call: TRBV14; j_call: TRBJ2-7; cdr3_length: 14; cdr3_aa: CASSQGGHGYEQYF